The 14 T cell receptor beta chains listed next were all sequenced from one sample in a study of response to subunit inactivated influenza vaccine. TCRdb re-derived calls from the RT-PCR reads in MiXCR, one entry per CDR3 protein. The profile covers 250,000 to 350,000 distinct CDR3 sequences, with about 20% appearing a single time and about 9.4% taken by the ten largest. Sequenced here: PBMCs from blood, sampled 21 months after vaccination. The receptors here all came from a man between 50 and 75 years old who received an inactivated influenza vaccine.

The rearrangement links TRBV10-2 to TRBJ2-1; D is possibly TRBD1 (6 bases). The CDR3 totals 13 residues. The germline gives CDR1 WSHSY, CDR2 SAAADI. Trimming cost V 7 bases and J 4 bases, with 11 bases left between them. CDR3 bases: TGCGCCAGCACCCTGGACAGATACAATGAGCAGTTCTTC. Encoded protein: CASTLDRYNEQFF.

V is TRBV5-1 and J is TRBJ2-5; weak D call: TRBD2 (6 bases). Trimming removed 5 bases at V and 2 bases at J, with 10 bases between. Germline V gene lookup returns CDR1 SGHRS and CDR2 YFSETQ. CDR3 length equals 13 residues. CDR3 in DNA: TGCGCCAGCAGTTGGGGGGATCAAGAGACCCAGTACTTC. Translation gives CASSWGDQETQYF.

The genes are TRBV10-3 and TRBJ2-5; D uncertain. V was clipped by 2 bases and J by 5 bases, with 3 bases between them. Germline CDR1 ENHRY, CDR2 SYGVKD. This CDR3 is 11 amino acids long. CDR3 sequence: CAISEGETQYF. CDR3 coding DNA: TGTGCCATCAGTGAGGGGGAGACCCAGTACTTC.

The chain joins TRBV12-3 or TRBV12-4 to TRBJ2-1; D remains ambiguous. Trimming pared 6 bases from V and 4 bases from J, leaving 4 bases between. This CDR3 spans 11 amino acids. The CDR3 DNA sequence: TGTGCCAGCAGAGCATACAATGAGCAGTTCTTC. This gives the protein CASRAYNEQFF.

This chain links TRBV3-1 with TRBJ1-1, with D possibly TRBD1 on 5 matching bases. The CDR3 loop spans 14 amino acids. Germline CDR1 is LGHDT and CDR2 is YNNKEL (reference sequence). The germline V and J ends were trimmed by 4 bases and 5 bases, with 14 bases remaining between them. Written as DNA, the CDR3 is TGTGCCAGCAGCCCTGGGACGGTTGTTACTGAAGCTTTCTTT. It translates to CASSPGTVVTEAFF.

This clonotype showed up just a few times. CDR3 nucleotides: TGCAGTGCTAGAGATACCAGGGATTGGTATCTCTACGAGCAGTACTTC. Translated: CSARDTRDWYLYEQYF. The chain employs TRBV20-1 and TRBJ2-7, with a weak D call TRBD1 (5 bases). Germline CDR1 is DFQATT and CDR2 is SNEGSKA (reference sequence). V gave up 0 bases and J gave up 3 bases, with 18 bases separating them. There are 16 residues in the CDR3.

This clonotype showed up just a few times. This chain joins TRBV20-1 and TRBJ2-5; D might be TRBD1 (6 bases). The length of the CDR3 is 14 residues. The germline V gene encodes CDR1 DFQATT and CDR2 SNEGSKA (reference sequence). The V end was cut by 0 bases, the J end by 2 bases, with 10 bases between. The CDR3, as DNA: TGCAGTGCTAGAGATCCCGGACAGCAAGAGACCCAGTACTTC. Encoded protein: CSARDPGQQETQYF.

V usage is TRBV12-3 or TRBV12-4 and J usage is TRBJ1-2; 7 positions agree with TRBD1. This CDR3 has 14 amino acids. With 5 bases clipped from V and 4 bases from J, the junction kept 7 bases outside the gene matches. The CDR3 DNA is TGTGCCAGCAGTCTGAGAGGGGGCAGCTATGGCTACACCTTC. It translates to CASSLRGGSYGYTF.

This clonotype was seen a handful of times. V is TRBV7-2 and J is TRBJ1-6, with D tentatively TRBD1 (5 bases). Trimming stripped 6 bases from V and 4 bases from J, with 7 bases between. The germline V gene encodes CDR1 SGHTA and CDR2 FQGNSA. The CDR3 is 13 residues long. This CDR3 reads CASRQDYNSPLHF. CDR3 DNA sequence: TGTGCCAGCAGACAGGATTATAATTCACCCCTCCACTTT. The whole variable domain, filled in from reference TRBV7-2 and TRBJ1-6, reads GAGVSQSPSNKVTEKGKDVELRCDPISGHTALYWYRQSLGQGLEFLIYFQGNSAPDKSGLPSDRFSAERTGGSVSTLTIQRTQQEDSAVYLCASRQDYNSPLHFGNGTRLTVT.

This clonotype was found a few times. The V call is TRBV18, the J call TRBJ2-7, with 9 nucleotides matching TRBD2. Germline-derived CDR1 and CDR2 are KGHSH and LQKENI. With V trimmed by 3 bases and J by 7 bases, 10 bases remained unmatched. The CDR3 has 15 amino acids. CDR3 DNA: TGTGCCAGCTCACCCTTGAGAGTAGCGGGAGATGAGCAGTACTTC. Amino acid sequence: CASSPLRVAGDEQYF.

V and J are TRBV7-2 and TRBJ2-4; a weak D match, TRBD1 (8 bases). V was trimmed by 3 bases and J by 8 bases, leaving 14 bases between them. CDR3 size: 14 residues. Germline V gene sequence: CDR1 SGHTA, CDR2 FQGNSA. In DNA, the CDR3 is TGTGCCAGCAGCTTCCACAGGGGGGGGGACATTCAGTACTTC. It translates to CASSFHRGGDIQYF.

The chain employs TRBV12-3 or TRBV12-4 and TRBJ1-1; 10 nucleotides match TRBD1. Trimming took 6 bases from V and 3 from J; bases not matched to a gene: 10. The CDR3 extends over 16 amino acids. This chain's CDR3 is CASRPGQGRWDTEAFF. CDR3 coding DNA: TGTGCCAGCAGACCGGGACAGGGGAGGTGGGACACTGAAGCTTTCTTT.

This rearrangement joins TRBV11-1 to TRBJ2-1; D is uncertain. The CDR3 is 16 residues long. CDR1 is SGHAT and CDR2 is FQDESV in the germline V gene (reference sequence). Trimming took off 5 bases at V and 4 bases at J, with 18 bases between the two ends. CDR3: CASSPPDGHIYNEQFF. CDR3 nucleotides: TGTGCCAGCAGCCCCCCGGACGGGCACATATACAATGAGCAGTTCTTC.

This clonotype turned up a few times. The chain couples TRBV10-2 to TRBJ2-7; perhaps TRBD2 as D (5 bases). V was clipped by 2 bases and J by 2 bases, with 22 bases between them. Germline V lookup: CDR1 WSHSY, CDR2 SAAADI. The CDR3 is 18 residues long. CDR3 DNA: TGCGCCAGCAGTGAGATTCAAACATCGGGGTACCCGGCCTACGAGCAGTACTTC. This translates into CASSEIQTSGYPAYEQYF.